This T cell receptor beta chain came from a study of cytomegalovirus exposure and HLA in healthy donors. Overall study context: Across almost 400 genotyped donors, around 82% landed in the Caucasian-associated ancestry cluster. Study outcomes and limitations: A further, later analysis showed that HLA-associated TCR beta chains (compared with equally common others) were more clonally expanded. CMV serostatus stood as the only immune exposure information on hand.

Germline CDR1 is SGHAT and CDR2 is FQNNGV. Trimming stripped 6 bases from V and 5 bases from J, with 11 bases between. The CDR3 length is 14 residues. The PCR made use of 60 Vbeta and 13 Jbeta primers. Sequenced by immunoSEQ multiplex PCR; TCRdb stores in-frame clones only, minus some. The sample carries 75,000 to 100,000 clones, around 60% recorded once. This clone was seen once. Its antigen is still unknown. The sequence came from a man aged 60 to 75 in good health and CMV-seronegative. The V call is TRBV11-2, the J call TRBJ1-6; possibly TRBD1 for D (6 bases). The sequenced material came from PBMCs. CDR3 coding DNA: TGTGCCAGCAGACCAGACAGGAATAATTCACCCCTCCACTTT. Encoded protein: CASRPDRNNSPLHF. Combining the CDR3 with reference TRBV11-2 and TRBJ1-6 gives the whole variable domain EAGVAQSPRYKIIEKRQSVAFWCNPISGHATLYWYQQILGQGPKLLIQFQNNGVVDDSQLPKDRFSAERLKGVDSTLKIQPAKLEDSAVYLCASRPDRNNSPLHFGNGTRLTVT.